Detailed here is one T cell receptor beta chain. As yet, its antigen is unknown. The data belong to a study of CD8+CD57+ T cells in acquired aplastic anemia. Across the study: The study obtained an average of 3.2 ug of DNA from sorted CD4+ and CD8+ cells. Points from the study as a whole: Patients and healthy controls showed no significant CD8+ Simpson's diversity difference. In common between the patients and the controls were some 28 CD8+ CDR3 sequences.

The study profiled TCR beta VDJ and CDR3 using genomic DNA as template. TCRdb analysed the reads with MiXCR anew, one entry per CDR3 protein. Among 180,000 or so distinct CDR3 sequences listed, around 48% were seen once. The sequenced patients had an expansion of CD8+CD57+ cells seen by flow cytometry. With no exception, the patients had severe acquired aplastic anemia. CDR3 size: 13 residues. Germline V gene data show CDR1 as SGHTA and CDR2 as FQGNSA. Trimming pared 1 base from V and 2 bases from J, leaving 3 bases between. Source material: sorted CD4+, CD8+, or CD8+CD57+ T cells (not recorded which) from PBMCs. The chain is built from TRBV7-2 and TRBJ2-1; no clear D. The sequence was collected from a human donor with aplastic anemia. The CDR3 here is CASSLEPYNEQFF. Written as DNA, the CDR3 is TGTGCCAGCAGCTTAGAACCCTACAATGAGCAGTTCTTC.